These 22 T cell receptor beta chains were all obtained from the same sample, sequenced in a study of T cell responses to AZD1222 COVID-19 vaccine. Measured with immunoSEQ multiplex PCR; TCRdb has only the in-frame clones, and not every one. The sample gives about 28,000 clones, roughly 73% of which show up once; 4.5% to 7% is in the top ten. This specimen consisted of peripheral blood, obtained on day 0 of AZD1222 vaccination. These receptors were obtained from an adult in good health.

This chain connects TRBV3-1 (or the pseudogene TRBV3-2) to TRBJ1-1; D is uncertain. The CDR3 runs 12 residues. V lost 5 bases and J 4 bases, leaving 8 bases between the germline ends. In germline, CDR1 is LGHDT, CDR2 YNNKEL (reference sequence). CDR3 region: CASSWGFTEAFF. As DNA, the CDR3 is TGTGCCAGCAGCTGGGGATTCACTGAAGCTTTCTTT.

V and J are TRBV19 and TRBJ1-3; no clear D. Germline CDR1 LNHDA, CDR2 SQIVND (reference sequence). V lost 7 bases and J lost 8, with 12 bases in between. This CDR3 is built from 12 residues. The CDR3 DNA is TGTGCCAGTATGTCCGTTGATGACACCATATATTTT. Protein product: CASMSVDDTIYF.

The V gene is TRBV13, the J gene TRBJ2-2; D possibly corresponds to TRBD1 (6 bases). The CDR3 covers 14 residues. Looked up from germline, CDR1 is PRHDT and CDR2 is FYEKMQ (reference sequence). V was pared by 5 bases and J by 2 bases, with 9 bases between. This chain's CDR3 is CASSRDINTGELFF. The CDR3 nucleotides read TGTGCCAGCAGCCGGGACATCAACACCGGGGAGCTGTTTTTT.

The DNA for the CDR3 is TGTGCCAGCAGCCCTCGATTTACACAGGGGGCGGTCCATGGCTACACCTTC. This gives the protein CASSPRFTQGAVHGYTF. The chain couples TRBV5-8 to TRBJ1-2, with 9 nucleotides matching TRBD1. V trimming: 4 bases; J trimming: 6 bases; junction bases outside the gene matches: 16. Per germline, CDR1 SGHTS and CDR2 YDEGEE. The CDR3 sequence is 17 residues long.

The J gene is TRBJ2-5, the V gene TRBV9, with D perhaps matching TRBD2 (6 bases). With 0 bases removed from V and 2 bases from J, the gap between germline ends came to 11 bases. Germline V gene lookup returns CDR1 SGDLS and CDR2 YYNGEE. The CDR3 sequence is 15 residues long. For the CDR3, the DNA is TGTGCCAGCAGCGTAGGCCAGGGAGGACAAGAGACCCAGTACTTC. Translated, it gives CASSVGQGGQETQYF.

The CDR3 coding sequence is TGTGCCACCAGTGACGGTGACCCCGTCTACGAGCAGTACTTC. Translated: CATSDGDPVYEQYF. The V call is TRBV24-1, the J call TRBJ2-7; no clear D gene. The germline CDR1 and CDR2 sequences are KGHDR and SFDVKD. V lost 4 bases, J lost 3 bases, and 12 bases lay in between. The CDR3 contains 14 residues.

The count of this clone is one. The V gene is TRBV2, the J gene TRBJ1-6, with D unclear. Trimming took off 8 bases at V and 1 base at J, with 15 bases between the two ends. The CDR3 spans 16 residues. CDR1 SNHLY and CDR2 FYNNEI come from the germline V gene. This chain's CDR3 is CASGGESGSYNSPLHF. The CDR3 region has the DNA TGTGCCAGCGGCGGGGAAAGTGGATCCTATAATTCACCCCTCCACTTT.

This clone has a handful of counts. The V gene is TRBV19, the J gene TRBJ2-7; perhaps TRBD2 as D (5 bases). The CDR3 runs to 13 residues. The germline V and J ends were trimmed by 6 bases and 1 base, with 10 bases remaining between them. Germline V lookup: CDR1 LNHDA, CDR2 SQIVND (reference sequence). CDR3: CASRSTGSYEQYF. The CDR3 nucleotides read TGTGCCAGTAGAAGTACGGGATCCTACGAGCAGTACTTC.

This chain joins TRBV18 and TRBJ1-1, with TRBD1 matching over 11 bases. This CDR3 region has 17 residues. The germline V gene has CDR1 KGHSH and CDR2 LQKENI. The trim removed 4 bases at V and 1 base at J, leaving 8 bases unmatched. In DNA, the CDR3 is TGTGCCAGCTCACAACCCCGGGACAGGGGGGCGAACACTGAAGCTTTCTTT. Protein: CASSQPRDRGANTEAFF.

This clone was observed a handful of times. Within the sample, other DNA sequences also encode this same CDR3. J is TRBJ1-2 and V is TRBV27, with D uncertain. Germline V lookup: CDR1 MNHEY, CDR2 SMNVEV (reference sequence). Trimming left V 3 bases short and J 2 bases short, with 7 bases between. This CDR3 contains 13 residues. In DNA, the CDR3 is TGTGCCAGCAGTTTCGCGGAGAACTATGGCTACACCTTC. Its translation is CASSFAENYGYTF.

This clone was seen only a few times. The chain joins TRBV5-5 to TRBJ1-1, with TRBD1 matching over 8 bases. The ends lost 0 bases at V and 5 bases at J; junction bases unmatched: 3. Germline lookup yields CDR1 SGHKS and CDR2 YYEKEE (reference sequence). This CDR3 spans 14 amino acids. The CDR3 loop is CASSLAGGRTEAFF. The DNA for the CDR3 is TGTGCCAGCAGCTTGGCAGGGGGCCGGACTGAAGCTTTCTTT.

V usage is TRBV7-8 and J usage is TRBJ1-3; 7 positions agree with TRBD1. CDR1 SGHVS and CDR2 FQNEAQ come from the germline V gene. After removal of 5 bases from V and 1 base from J, the junction contained 8 bases not matched to a gene. The CDR3 extends over 16 amino acids. CDR3 sequence reads: CASSGTVSISGNTIYF. In DNA, the CDR3 is TGTGCCAGCAGCGGGACAGTTTCAATTTCTGGAAACACCATATATTTT.

The chain employs TRBV24-1 and TRBJ2-3, with D maybe TRBD2 (6 bases). The CDR3 covers 14 residues. Trimming pared 4 bases from V and 7 bases from J, leaving 14 bases between. Looked up from germline, CDR1 is KGHDR and CDR2 is SFDVKD. The CDR3 loop is CATSERGRGNTQYF. CDR3 nucleotide sequence: TGTGCCACCAGTGAAAGGGGTCGGGGGAATACGCAGTATTTT.

The CDR3 DNA reads as TGTGCCAGCTCACCACCGGTCAGGGGAGGAGATACGCAGTATTTT. It codes for CASSPPVRGGDTQYF. The V and J genes are TRBV18 and TRBJ2-3; D may be TRBD1 or TRBD2 (6 bases each). CDR1 is KGHSH and CDR2 is LQKENI in the germline V gene. CDR3 size: 15 residues. Trimming removed 0 bases from V and 5 bases from J, with 12 bases in between.

The chain is built from TRBV6-5 and TRBJ1-3; TRBD1 matches at 7 bases. CDR3 size: 13 residues. Trimming took 6 bases from V and 4 from J; bases not matched to a gene: 3. Germline lookup yields CDR1 MNHEY and CDR2 SVGAGI. The DNA of the CDR3 is TGTGCCAGCAGCCGGGGACAGGGAAACACCATATATTTT. Translated: CASSRGQGNTIYF.

This clone was counted once. The chain carries TRBV27 and TRBJ2-3; tentative D call: TRBD1 (6 bases). Germline CDR1 is MNHEY and CDR2 is SMNVEV (reference sequence). The CDR3 length is 15 residues. V dropped 5 bases and J dropped 0 bases, with 12 bases sitting between them. CDR3 bases: TGTGCCAGCAGTCTAAGGACAGCTAGCACAGATACGCAGTATTTT. It yields the protein CASSLRTASTDTQYF.

The V and J genes are TRBV6-4 and TRBJ1-4; tentative D call: TRBD1 (5 bases). Trimming took 4 bases from V and 7 from J, leaving 25 bases between them. The CDR3 is made up of 18 amino acids. In germline, CDR1 is MRHNA, CDR2 SNTAGT. DNA of the CDR3: TGTGCCAGCAGTGTACAATCCGTGGGGGACCACTGCTGTGAAAAACTGTTTTTT. Its protein is CASSVQSVGDHCCEKLFF.

J is TRBJ2-7 and V is TRBV6-1; D is possibly TRBD1 or TRBD2 (6 bases each). The CDR3 spans 16 residues. The germline CDR1 and CDR2 sequences are MNHNS and SASEGT. V was cut by 2 bases and J by 6 bases, with 20 bases left in between. The CDR3 here is CASSERTFGGQFEQYV. CDR3 nucleotides: TGTGCCAGCAGTGAAAGGACCTTTGGGGGGCAGTTCGAGCAGTACGTC.

The chain recombines TRBV2 with TRBJ2-7; 10 bases map to TRBD2. The CDR3 extends over 13 amino acids. The ends lost 4 bases at V and 6 bases at J; junction bases unmatched: 3. Germline loops: CDR1 SNHLY, CDR2 FYNNEI. CDR3 bases: TGTGCCAGCAGTGTGCTAGCGGGAGTCGAGCAGTACGTC. Translated: CASSVLAGVEQYV.

V and J are TRBV29-1 and TRBJ2-1; D may match TRBD1 or TRBD2 (5 bases each). V was pared by 6 bases and J by 8 bases, with 14 bases between. Germline CDR1 reads SQVTM; CDR2 reads ANQGSEA. The length of the CDR3 is 12 residues. CDR3 region: CSVGEVGDEQFF. The CDR3 coding sequence is TGCAGCGTGGGGGAAGTCGGGGATGAGCAGTTCTTC.

The chain has TRBV28 and TRBJ1-4; 9 nucleotides agree with TRBD1. After removal of 6 bases from V and 10 bases from J, the junction contained 12 bases not matched to a gene. The CDR3 has 15 residues. Per germline, CDR1 MDHEN and CDR2 SYDVKM. As DNA, the CDR3 is TGTGCCAGCAGATTTCCGGGACAGGGATTCGGAAAACTGTTTTTT. Translation gives CASRFPGQGFGKLFF.

This clone appeared a few times. This rearrangement joins TRBV6-5 to TRBJ2-7, with D possibly being TRBD2 (6 bases). The germline V gene encodes CDR1 MNHEY and CDR2 SVGAGI. Between the trimmed V and J ends, which lost 7 bases and 4 bases, there was a span of 17 bases. The CDR3 sequence is 14 residues long. The DNA of the CDR3 is TGTGCCAGCATGGATGGAGGGCTCTGGTACGAGCAGTACTTC. Amino acid sequence: CASMDGGLWYEQYF.